These T cell receptor beta chains were read from a single sample in a study of blood T cell repertoires in COVID-19. Assay: immunoSEQ multiplex PCR; the TCRdb copy retains only in-frame clones and omits some. Of about 370,000 clones in the sample, around 87% were seen once. Source material: peripheral blood. The origin of the receptors is a woman aged 25 to 39 with COVID-19, enrolled during active disease. Each CDR3 is given with its conserved first and last residue. Each record gives: J gene, V gene, CDR3 protein.

J gene: TRBJ2-3; V gene: TRBV4-1; CDR3 protein: CASSQMAGTSVQNTQYF
J gene: TRBJ2-7; V gene: TRBV15; CDR3 protein: CATSRAPGQGAGEQYF
J gene: TRBJ1-4; V gene: TRBV4-1; CDR3 protein: CASSQEIVGRDLFF
J gene: TRBJ2-1; V gene: TRBV5-1; CDR3 protein: CASSRMGQGILEQFF
J gene: TRBJ2-7; V gene: TRBV30; CDR3 protein: CAWSVGLAVYEQYF
J gene: TRBJ1-6; V gene: TRBV11-2; CDR3 protein: CASSPSGNSPLHF
J gene: TRBJ1-1; V gene: TRBV9; CDR3 protein: CASSFHQGNTEAFF
J gene: TRBJ1-5; V gene: TRBV30; CDR3 protein: CAWSSGQGNQPQHF
J gene: TRBJ2-7; V gene: TRBV4-3; CDR3 protein: CASSQASGRAFYEQYF
J gene: TRBJ1-1; V gene: TRBV30; CDR3 protein: CAWRGDGRFTEAFF
J gene: TRBJ2-1; V gene: TRBV4-3; CDR3 protein: CASSHYDYSSYNEQFF
J gene: TRBJ1-3; V gene: TRBV4-2; CDR3 protein: CASSQELVHSGNTIYF
J gene: TRBJ2-7; V gene: TRBV7-9; CDR3 protein: CASTDNRASYEQYF
J gene: TRBJ2-3; V gene: TRBV27; CDR3 protein: CASSFGGADTQYF
J gene: TRBJ1-4; V gene: TRBV28; CDR3 protein: CASRPRGTGFEKLFF
J gene: TRBJ2-6; V gene: TRBV2; CDR3 protein: CASRGDRSGANVLTF
J gene: TRBJ2-5; V gene: TRBV5-4; CDR3 protein: CASSSWTGGETQYF
J gene: TRBJ2-1; V gene: TRBV10-1; CDR3 protein: CASSGQGAQMSSYNEQFF
J gene: TRBJ2-1; V gene: TRBV6-1; CDR3 protein: CASSEWAAGYNEQFF
J gene: TRBJ2-2; V gene: TRBV7-6; CDR3 protein: CASTPLSGRAAGELFF
J gene: TRBJ2-7; V gene: TRBV13; CDR3 protein: CASSPRQGAVSYEQYF
J gene: TRBJ2-1; V gene: TRBV6-6; CDR3 protein: CASSYSLAGVPLQFF
J gene: TRBJ2-3; V gene: TRBV6-1; CDR3 protein: CASSEQAGLTDTQYF
J gene: TRBJ1-2; V gene: TRBV7-2; CDR3 protein: CASSLGRGYGYTF